The clone carrying this T cell receptor (beta chain) has only a few counts. The sample comes from a study of T-cell reconstitution after alpha-beta-depleted transplantation in children. Unique molecular identifiers were used in preparing the TCRbeta library. TCRdb re-analysed the PCR reads in MiXCR, keeping a single row per CDR3 protein. The sample lists some 600,000 distinct CDR3 sequences, approximately 12% occurring once. The specimen was PBMCs, mostly from graft donor cells, collected 360 days after TCRalphabeta/CD19-depleted stem cell transplant. The sequence was obtained from a male patient younger than 18 who had a stem cell transplant for acute myeloid leukemia, so the T cells may come from the graft donor.

The CDR3 region is CSARTVTGISYEQYF. CDR3 sequence (DNA): TGCAGTGCTAGGACCGTGACAGGGATCTCCTACGAGCAGTACTTC. The V gene is TRBV20-1, the J gene TRBJ2-7; 7 bases match TRBD1. There are 15 residues in the CDR3. The germline gives CDR1 DFQATT, CDR2 SNEGSKA (reference sequence). V shed 3 bases and J 0 bases; nucleotides not matched to a gene: 8.